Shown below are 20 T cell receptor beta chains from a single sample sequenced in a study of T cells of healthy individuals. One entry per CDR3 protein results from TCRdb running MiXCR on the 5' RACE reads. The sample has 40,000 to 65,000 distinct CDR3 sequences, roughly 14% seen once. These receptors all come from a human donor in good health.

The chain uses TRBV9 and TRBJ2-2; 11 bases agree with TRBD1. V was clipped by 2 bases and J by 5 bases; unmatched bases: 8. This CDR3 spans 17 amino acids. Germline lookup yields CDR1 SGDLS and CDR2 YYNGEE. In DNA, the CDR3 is TGTGCCAGCAGCGTCTCCCCGGGACAGGGGGAGACCGGGGAGCTGTTTTTT. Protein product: CASSVSPGQGETGELFF.

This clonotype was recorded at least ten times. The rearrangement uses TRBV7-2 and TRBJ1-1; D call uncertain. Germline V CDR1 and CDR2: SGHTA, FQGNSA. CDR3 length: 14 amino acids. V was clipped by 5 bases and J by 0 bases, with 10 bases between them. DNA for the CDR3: TGTGCCAGCAGCCGCAGGCCTGTGAACACTGAAGCTTTCTTT. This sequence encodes CASSRRPVNTEAFF.

CDR3 in amino acids: CATTAQGGTEAFF. The CDR3 region has the DNA TGTGCCACCACCGCACAGGGGGGCACTGAAGCTTTCTTT. The chain couples TRBV24-1 to TRBJ1-1; the match to TRBD1 covers 8 bases. Per germline, CDR1 KGHDR and CDR2 SFDVKD. The CDR3 runs 13 residues. V gave up 8 bases and J gave up 4 bases; unmatched junction bases: 5.

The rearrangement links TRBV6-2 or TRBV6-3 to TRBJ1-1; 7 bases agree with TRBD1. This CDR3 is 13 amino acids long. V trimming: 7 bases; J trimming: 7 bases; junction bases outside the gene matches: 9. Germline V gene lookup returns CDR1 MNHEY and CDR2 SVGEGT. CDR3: CASMNTGEGEAFF. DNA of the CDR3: TGTGCCAGCATGAATACAGGGGAGGGTGAAGCTTTCTTT.

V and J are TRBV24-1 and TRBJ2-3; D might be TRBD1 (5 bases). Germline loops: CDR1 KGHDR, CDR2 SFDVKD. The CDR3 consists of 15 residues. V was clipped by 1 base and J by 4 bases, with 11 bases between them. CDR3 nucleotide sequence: TGTGCCACCAGTGATTTAGGCCAGGGTCCAGATACGCAGTATTTT. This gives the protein CATSDLGQGPDTQYF.

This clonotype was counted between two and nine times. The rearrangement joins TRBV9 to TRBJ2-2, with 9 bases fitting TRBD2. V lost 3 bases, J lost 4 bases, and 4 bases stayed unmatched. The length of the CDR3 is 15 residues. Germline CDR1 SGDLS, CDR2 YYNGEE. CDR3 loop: CASSALAGTTGELFF. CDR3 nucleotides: TGTGCCAGCAGCGCTCTAGCGGGAACCACCGGGGAGCTGTTTTTT.

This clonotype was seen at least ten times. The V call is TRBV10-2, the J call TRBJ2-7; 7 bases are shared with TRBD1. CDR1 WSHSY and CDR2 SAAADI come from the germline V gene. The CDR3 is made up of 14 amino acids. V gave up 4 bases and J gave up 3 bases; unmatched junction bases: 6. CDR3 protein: CASSGTGVDYEQYF. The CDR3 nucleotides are TGCGCCAGCAGTGGAACAGGGGTCGACTACGAGCAGTACTTC.

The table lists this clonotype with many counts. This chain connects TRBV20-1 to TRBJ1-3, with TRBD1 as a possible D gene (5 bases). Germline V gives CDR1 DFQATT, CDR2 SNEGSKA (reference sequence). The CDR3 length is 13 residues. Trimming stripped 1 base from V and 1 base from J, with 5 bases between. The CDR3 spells CSARAGSGNTIYF. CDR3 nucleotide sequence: TGCAGTGCTAGAGCAGGGTCTGGAAACACCATATATTTT.

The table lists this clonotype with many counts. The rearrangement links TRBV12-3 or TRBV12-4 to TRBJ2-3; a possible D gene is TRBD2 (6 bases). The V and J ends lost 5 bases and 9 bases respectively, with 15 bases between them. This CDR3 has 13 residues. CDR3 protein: CASSPSPSETQYF. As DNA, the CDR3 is TGTGCCAGCAGTCCTTCCCCTAGCGAGACGCAGTATTTT.

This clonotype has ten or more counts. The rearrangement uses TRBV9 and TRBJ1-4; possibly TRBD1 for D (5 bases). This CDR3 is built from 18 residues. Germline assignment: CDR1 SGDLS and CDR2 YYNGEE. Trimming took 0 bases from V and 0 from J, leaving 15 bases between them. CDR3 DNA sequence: TGTGCCAGCAGCGTAGGACCCAGTACAGGAGCAACTAATGAAAAACTGTTTTTT. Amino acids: CASSVGPSTGATNEKLFF. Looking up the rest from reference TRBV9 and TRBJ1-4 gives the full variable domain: DSGVTQTPKHLITATGQRVTLRCSPRSGDLSVYWYQQSLDQGLQFLIQYYNGEERAKGNILERFSAQQFPDLHSELNLSSLELGDSALYFCASSVGPSTGATNEKLFFGSGTQLSVL.

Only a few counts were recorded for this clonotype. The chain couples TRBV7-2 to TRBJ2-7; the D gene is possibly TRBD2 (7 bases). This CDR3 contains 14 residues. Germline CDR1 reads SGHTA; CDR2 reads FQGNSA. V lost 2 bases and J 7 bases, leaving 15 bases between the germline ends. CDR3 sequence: CASSLQGRGLEQYF. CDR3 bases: TGTGCCAGCAGCTTACAGGGGAGGGGTCTGGAGCAGTACTTC.

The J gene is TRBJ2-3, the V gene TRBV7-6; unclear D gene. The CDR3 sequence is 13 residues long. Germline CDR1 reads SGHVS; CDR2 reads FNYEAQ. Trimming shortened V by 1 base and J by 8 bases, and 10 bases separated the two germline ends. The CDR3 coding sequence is TGTGCCAGCAGCTTAGAGGCGGATGCTACGCAGTATTTT. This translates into CASSLEADATQYF. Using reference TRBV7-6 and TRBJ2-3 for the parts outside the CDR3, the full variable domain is GAGVSQSPRYKVTKRGQDVALRCDPISGHVSLYWYRQALGQGPEFLTYFNYEAQQDKSGLPNDRFSAERPEGSISTLTIQRTEQRDSAMYRCASSLEADATQYFGPGTRLTVL.

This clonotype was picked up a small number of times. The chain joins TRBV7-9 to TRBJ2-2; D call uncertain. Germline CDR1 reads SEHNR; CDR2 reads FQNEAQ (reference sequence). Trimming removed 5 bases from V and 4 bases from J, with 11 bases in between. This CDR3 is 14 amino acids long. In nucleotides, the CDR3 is TGTGCCAGCAGCGTAGACGGGCGCACCGGGGAGCTGTTTTTT. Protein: CASSVDGRTGELFF. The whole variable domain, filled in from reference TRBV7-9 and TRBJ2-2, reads DTGVSQNPRHKITKRGQNVTFRCDPISEHNRLYWYRQTLGQGPEFLTYFQNEAQLEKSRLLSDRFSAERPKGSFSTLEIQRTEQGDSAMYLCASSVDGRTGELFFGEGSRLTVL.

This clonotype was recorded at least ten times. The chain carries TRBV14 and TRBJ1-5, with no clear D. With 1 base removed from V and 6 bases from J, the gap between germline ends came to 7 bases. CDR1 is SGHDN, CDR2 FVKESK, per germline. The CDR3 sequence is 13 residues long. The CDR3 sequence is CASSQALSQPQHF. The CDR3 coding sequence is TGTGCCAGCAGCCAAGCCCTGAGTCAGCCCCAGCATTTT. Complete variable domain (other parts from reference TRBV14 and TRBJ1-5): EAGVTQFPSHSVIEKGQTVTLRCDPISGHDNLYWYRRVMGKEIKFLLHFVKESKQDESGMPNNRFLAERTGGTYSTLKVQPAELEDSGVYFCASSQALSQPQHFGDGTRLSIL.

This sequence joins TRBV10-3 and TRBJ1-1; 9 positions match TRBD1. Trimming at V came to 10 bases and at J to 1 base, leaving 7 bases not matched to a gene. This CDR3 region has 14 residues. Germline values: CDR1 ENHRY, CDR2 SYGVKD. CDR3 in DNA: TGTGCCACCTCCGGGACAGGGCAGAACACTGAAGCTTTCTTT. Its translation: CATSGTGQNTEAFF.

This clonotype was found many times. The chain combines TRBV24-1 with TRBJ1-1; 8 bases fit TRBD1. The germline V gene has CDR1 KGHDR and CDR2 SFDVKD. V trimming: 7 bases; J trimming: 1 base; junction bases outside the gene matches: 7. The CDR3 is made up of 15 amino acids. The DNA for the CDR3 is TGTGCCACCAGCACGGCCAGGGGGCAGAACACTGAAGCTTTCTTT. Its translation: CATSTARGQNTEAFF.

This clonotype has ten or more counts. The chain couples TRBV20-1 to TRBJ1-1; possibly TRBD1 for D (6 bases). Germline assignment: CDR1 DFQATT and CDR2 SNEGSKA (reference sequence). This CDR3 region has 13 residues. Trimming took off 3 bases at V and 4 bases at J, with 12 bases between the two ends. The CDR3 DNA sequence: TGCAGTGCTAGTCCGGGGGGCAGCACTGAAGCTTTCTTT. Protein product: CSASPGGSTEAFF.

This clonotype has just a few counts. CDR3 nucleotides: TGCGCCAGCAGCTCACAGGGGAGGGAAGGCTACACCTTC. Its protein product is CASSSQGREGYTF. The chain uses TRBV5-1 and TRBJ1-2; TRBD1 matches 7 bases. Germline assignment: CDR1 SGHRS and CDR2 YFSETQ. V lost 3 bases, J lost 8 bases, and 7 bases stayed unmatched. The CDR3 is made up of 13 amino acids.

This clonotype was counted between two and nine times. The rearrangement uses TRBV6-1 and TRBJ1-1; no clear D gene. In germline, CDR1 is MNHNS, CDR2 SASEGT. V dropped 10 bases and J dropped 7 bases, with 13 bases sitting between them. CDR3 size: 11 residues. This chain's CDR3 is CATRAAVEAFF. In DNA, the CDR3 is TGTGCCACCCGCGCGGCGGTTGAAGCTTTCTTT.

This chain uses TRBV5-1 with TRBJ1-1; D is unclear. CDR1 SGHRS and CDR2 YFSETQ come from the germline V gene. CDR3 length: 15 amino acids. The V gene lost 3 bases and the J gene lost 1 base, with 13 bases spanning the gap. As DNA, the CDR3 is TGCGCCAGCAGCTCGGATACCCAACCGAACACTGAAGCTTTCTTT. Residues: CASSSDTQPNTEAFF.